Only one count was recorded for the clone carrying this T cell receptor beta chain. Its antigen is unknown. Brentuximab vedotin exposure varied among the patients, all of whom had relapsed after autologous stem cell transplantation. These data are taken from a study of PD-1 blockade in classical Hodgkin lymphoma. Overall study context: Patients were administered nivolumab (3 mg/kg intravenously) every 2 weeks. Findings of the study overall: TCR diversity in CD4+, not CD8+, cells rose significantly by C4D1.

Clones were read by immunoSEQ multiplex PCR, and TCRdb kept only the in-frame ones, dropping some. Of about 46,000 clones listed, 80% were seen once; the top ten hold about 20%. Germline V CDR1 and CDR2: SGHVS, FQNEAQ. The CDR3 totals 13 residues. J lost 2 bases, V lost 11 bases, and 7 bases had no gene match. The clonotype comes from a human donor with classical Hodgkin lymphoma. The sequencing here drew on peripheral blood mononuclear cells (PBMCs), taken before the second cycle of nivolumab. The chain links TRBV7-8 to TRBJ2-3, with TRBD2 identical over 7 bases. The CDR3 DNA is TGTGCCTCTGCGGGGGTCTCCACAGATACGCAGTATTTT. Protein sequence: CASAGVSTDTQYF.